A selection of T cell receptor beta chains follows, all from one sample in a study of blood T cell repertoires in COVID-19. Only in-frame clones appear in the TCRdb table, and some are missing; sequencing was by immunoSEQ multiplex PCR. The repertoire holds some 310,000 clones, with around 86% as singletons. Sequencing input: peripheral blood. These receptors were collected from a man aged 45-65 years with active or convalescent COVID-19. Each CDR3 is given with its conserved first and last residue. A D gene is named only where the DNA matches it firmly. Clone size, where shown, is once, few, many, or a class for clones that have expanded.

>-|TRBV27|TRBJ1-2|TRBD1
TGTGCCAGCAGTTCTAGACAGGGTCAAGCGTTGCCTAACTATGGCTACACCTTC
CASSSRQGQALPNYGYTF
>-|TRBV24-1|TRBJ1-1|-
TGTGCCACCAGTGATTCAGGGGCTCAGGACACTGAAGCTTTCTTT
CATSDSGAQDTEAFF
>once|TRBV29-1|TRBJ1-1|-
TGCAGCGTTGACAGGTTAAACACTGAAGCTTTCTTT
CSVDRLNTEAFF
>-|TRBV7-9|TRBJ2-7|-
TGTGCCAGCAGCTTAGCAAGTGACAGGCCTTACTTC
CASSLASDRPYF
>-|TRBV28|TRBJ2-7|TRBD2
TGTGCCAGCGAAGCCTATAGCGGGAGGCTCTACGAGCAGTACTTC
CASEAYSGRLYEQYF
>once|TRBV2|TRBJ1-5|-
TGTGCCAGCAGTGAGTCGGGGGATCAGCCCCAGCATTTT
CASSESGDQPQHF
>many|TRBV3-1/TRBV3-2|TRBJ2-2|TRBD1
TGTGCCAGCAGCCCCCTGGACAGGGGGGCCGGGGAGCTGTTTTTT
CASSPLDRGAGELFF
>-|TRBV6-2/TRBV6-3|TRBJ2-1|TRBD2
TGTGCCAGCAGCCGACTAGCGGGGGCCTCTTACAATGAGCAGTTCTTC
CASSRLAGASYNEQFF
>-|TRBV2|TRBJ1-1|TRBD1
TGTGCCAGCAGTGAGGACAGGGACACTGAAGCTTTCTTT
CASSEDRDTEAFF
>-|TRBV7-2|TRBJ1-5|TRBD1
TGTGCCAGCAGCTTAGCGGGACAGTTCAATCAGCCCCAGCATTTT
CASSLAGQFNQPQHF
>-|TRBV15|TRBJ2-5|TRBD1
TGTGCCACCAGCAGGGGACAGGGAGAGACCCAGTACTTC
CATSRGQGETQYF
>-|TRBV11-2|TRBJ2-5|TRBD1
TGTGCCAGCAGCCCCCGGACAGGGGGCGTGGGAGAGACCCAGTACTTC
CASSPRTGGVGETQYF
>-|TRBV7-3|TRBJ1-1|-
TGTGCCAGCAGCTTAAGTGCGGGGAACACTGAAGCTTTCTTT
CASSLSAGNTEAFF
>-|TRBV3-1/TRBV3-2|TRBJ2-1|TRBD2
TGTGCCAGCAGCCTGATTAGCGGGGGATACAATGAGCAGTTCTTC
CASSLISGGYNEQFF
>few|TRBV28|TRBJ1-4|TRBD1
TGTGCCAGCAGTTTATGGTCCAGGGGGCGTGAAAAACTGTTTTTT
CASSLWSRGREKLFF
>-|TRBV14|TRBJ1-1|-
TGTGCCAGCAGTTCCGGGACACTCAACTGGGACACTGAAGCTTTCTTT
CASSSGTLNWDTEAFF
>-|TRBV2|TRBJ2-7|TRBD2
TGTGCCAGCAGTCCGACTAGCGGATTTTACTACGAGCAGTACTTC
CASSPTSGFYYEQYF
>once|TRBV4-2|TRBJ1-5|-
TGTGCCAGCAGCCAAGACAGAAATAGCAATCAGCCCCAGCATTTT
CASSQDRNSNQPQHF
>-|TRBV19|TRBJ2-1|TRBD2
TGTGCCAGTAGTTCCGGACAGTCCGGGACTAGCGGCACCCAGTTCTTC
CASSSGQSGTSGTQFF
>-|TRBV5-1|TRBJ2-5|TRBD2
TGCGCCAGCAGCACAGGACTAGCGGGAGGGGAGACCCAGTACTTC
CASSTGLAGGETQYF
>-|TRBV24-1|TRBJ2-3|TRBD2
TGTGCCACCAGTGATTCCGCGGGACTAGCGGACCGTTCGCAGTATTTT
CATSDSAGLADRSQYF
>-|TRBV19|TRBJ1-5|-
TGTGCCAGTACCGCAGAGAGGACAGGCAATCAGCCCCAGCATTTT
CASTAERTGNQPQHF
>-|TRBV7-9|TRBJ2-7|-
TGTGCCAGCAGCTTAGCGGCCGTCTACGAGCAGTACTTC
CASSLAAVYEQYF
>few|TRBV29-1|TRBJ1-2|-
TGCAGCGTACAGGGCGTGAGAGAAGGCGGCTACACCTTC
CSVQGVREGGYTF
>-|TRBV6-2/TRBV6-3|TRBJ1-2|-
TGTGCCAGCAGTACCCCGACAAGTGGCTACACCTTC
CASSTPTSGYTF
>-|TRBV2|TRBJ2-3|-
TGTGCCAGCAGTGAACAGGGGATAGGCACAGATACGCAGTATTTT
CASSEQGIGTDTQYF
>-|TRBV7-9|TRBJ1-2|-
TGTGCCAGCAGCTTCGGGGCGGGGGCCGTAGATGGCTACACCTTC
CASSFGAGAVDGYTF
>-|TRBV6-6|TRBJ1-2|TRBD1
TGTGCCAGCAGTAACACAGGGGGTTCTCTTACGGGCTACACCTTC
CASSNTGGSLTGYTF
>-|TRBV7-9|TRBJ1-1|TRBD1
TGTGCCAGCAGCTTAATGGACAGGGTAGAGGCTTTCTTT
CASSLMDRVEAFF
>-|TRBV7-3|TRBJ2-2|-
TGTGCCAGCAGCTCGGGGTTTCCCGGGGAGCTGTTTTTT
CASSSGFPGELFF
>-|TRBV7-2|TRBJ1-2|TRBD1
TGTGCCAGCACCCGGGACAGGGGATATGGCTACACCTTC
CASTRDRGYGYTF
>-|TRBV4-3|TRBJ1-2|-
TGCGCCAGCAGCCAAGAGGGGGCCGGCCGTGGCTACACCTTC
CASSQEGAGRGYTF
>-|TRBV9|TRBJ1-6|-
TGTGCCAGCAGCGTAGACCAGGGGAATTCACCCCTCCACTTT
CASSVDQGNSPLHF
>-|TRBV15|TRBJ2-2|TRBD2
TGTGCCACCAGCAACGGGGGGTTCACCGGGGAGCTGTTTTTT
CATSNGGFTGELFF
>-|TRBV2|TRBJ1-3|TRBD1
TGTGCCAGCAGTCAGGGGGCGCGGGGAAACACCATATATTTT
CASSQGARGNTIYF
>-|TRBV7-2|TRBJ2-3|TRBD2
TGTGCCAGCAGCACTAGCGGGGGGGCCCAGAACACAGATACGCAGTATTTT
CASSTSGGAQNTDTQYF
>-|TRBV28|TRBJ2-7|-
TGTGCCAGCAGTTTGGTGAAGGGGGATTGGTACGAGCAGTACTTC
CASSLVKGDWYEQYF
>-|TRBV7-2|TRBJ1-2|TRBD1
TGTGCCAGCAGCTTAGATGTGGACAGGCAAAAGACCTTC
CASSLDVDRQKTF
>-|TRBV28|TRBJ2-7|TRBD1
TGTGCCAGCAGGGGCTTGGGGACAGGCAGGAACGAGCAGTACTTC
CASRGLGTGRNEQYF
>-|TRBV5-8|TRBJ2-1|TRBD2
TGTGCCAGCAGCGCGGGACTAGGTGGAAGGAATGAGCAGTTCTTC
CASSAGLGGRNEQFF
>-|TRBV24-1|TRBJ1-5|TRBD1
TGTGCCACAAGACAGGGTATCAATCAGCCCCAGCATTTT
CATRQGINQPQHF
>-|TRBV20-1|TRBJ2-1|-
TGCAGTGTCGAGGTAAATGAGCAGTTCTTC
CSVEVNEQFF
>-|TRBV7-2|TRBJ1-5|-
TGTGCCAGCAGCTTAGAGGCCCCCTGGAGTTCCCAGCATTTT
CASSLEAPWSSQHF
>-|TRBV9|TRBJ2-2|TRBD2
TGTGCCAGCAGCGCCTCCTCTAGCGGGTACACCGGGGAGCTGTTTTTT
CASSASSSGYTGELFF
>-|TRBV15|TRBJ2-1|-
TGTGCCACCAGCAGAGATGGCGGGGGCTTCAGCTCCTACAATGAGCAGTTCTTC
CATSRDGGGFSSYNEQFF
>-|TRBV6-6|TRBJ2-1|TRBD2
TGTGCCAGCAGTTCCCCGACTAGCGGCTCCTACAATGAGCAGTTCTTC
CASSSPTSGSYNEQFF
>-|TRBV19|TRBJ2-3|-
TGTGCCAGTAGGACATCCGGAGGAAGAGATACGCAGTATTTT
CASRTSGGRDTQYF
>-|TRBV5-6|TRBJ1-1|TRBD1
TGTGCCAGCAGCAAGGGACAGGTAGCCGCTGGGAACACTGAAGCTTTCTTT
CASSKGQVAAGNTEAFF
>-|TRBV7-6|TRBJ1-5|-
TGTGCCAGCAGCCTGACAGGTGGGGATCAGCCCCAGCATTTT
CASSLTGGDQPQHF